The 16 T cell receptor beta chains below come from one sample, sequenced in a study of T cell repertoires in cytomegalovirus infection. TCRdb processed the reads anew with MiXCR; each CDR3 protein has one entry. The data contain about 920,000 distinct CDR3 sequences, roughly 31% of them singletons. These TCRs are of unknown antigen specificity. This specimen was cultured CD8+ T cells from PBMCs, taken from culture after CMV antigen stimulation. These receptors were obtained from a human donor in good health (CMV status not recorded). Some clones in this sample may be carry-over from other donors' samples.

The V call is TRBV6-5, the J call TRBJ2-7; D possibly corresponds to TRBD1 (6 bases). The CDR3 loop spans 14 amino acids. Trimming removed 5 bases from V and 5 bases from J, with 16 bases in between. CDR1 and CDR2 from the germline V gene are MNHEY and SVGAGI. For the CDR3, the DNA is TGTGCCAGCAGTGGGCGACAGGTTTCCGACGAGCAGTACTTC. Translating it yields CASSGRQVSDEQYF.

As for this clonotype: It is likely a read error, because the conserved phenylalanine at the end of the CDR3 is missing. The rearrangement uses TRBV7-7 and TRBJ2-3; no reliable D call. The germline gives CDR1 SSHAT, CDR2 FNYEAQ (reference sequence). This CDR3 spans 17 amino acids. DNA of the CDR3: TGTGCTAGCAGCCCACTCCCCCTTGACGGAAGCACAGATACGCAGTATTCT. Protein sequence: CASSPLPLDGSTDTQYS.

The chain's CDR3 is CASGSPRASGAADTQYF. Written as DNA, the CDR3 is TGTGCTAGTGGTTCTCCCCGGGCTAGCGGGGCGGCAGATACGCAGTATTTT. The gene calls are TRBV12-5 and TRBJ2-3, with 9 bases that match TRBD2. Germline CDR1 is LGHNT and CDR2 is FRNRAP. With V trimmed by 4 bases and J by 4 bases, 12 bases remained unmatched. The CDR3 runs 17 residues.

The genes are TRBV7-4 and TRBJ2-3; D remains ambiguous. Germline V gene sequence: CDR1 SGHVT, CDR2 SQSDAQ. The CDR3 sequence is 18 residues long. Between the trimmed V and J ends, which lost 5 bases and 1 base, there was a span of 22 bases. CDR3 sequence: CASSQPEREPGGTDTQYF. The CDR3 DNA sequence: TGTGCCAGCAGCCAACCGGAGCGAGAGCCTGGGGGCACAGATACGCAGTATTTT.

V gene TRBV5-6 combines with J gene TRBJ2-7, with 7 nucleotides matching TRBD2. Germline V gene lookup returns CDR1 SGHDT and CDR2 YYEEEE. V trimming: 6 bases; J trimming: 3 bases; junction bases outside the gene matches: 6. The CDR3 sequence is 13 residues long. The CDR3 protein is CASTLAGDYEQYF. The CDR3, as DNA: TGTGCCAGCACCCTGGCGGGGGACTACGAGCAGTACTTC.

In its sample, this clonotype was seen a few times. The rearrangement links TRBV6-5 to TRBJ1-1; D gene ambiguous. Trimming removed 2 bases at V and 1 base at J, with 11 bases between. In germline, CDR1 is MNHEY, CDR2 SVGAGI. CDR3 length equals 15 residues. This chain's CDR3 is CASSYGVGANTEAFF. DNA for the CDR3: TGTGCCAGCAGTTACGGGGTAGGAGCGAACACTGAAGCTTTCTTT.

This clonotype was counted only a few times. The chain carries TRBV5-4 and TRBJ2-7, with D perhaps TRBD1 or TRBD2 (5 bases each). Germline V gives CDR1 SGHNT, CDR2 YYREEE (reference sequence). With 3 bases removed from V and 3 bases from J, the gap between germline ends came to 13 bases. The CDR3 sequence is 14 residues long. CDR3 nucleotides: TGTGCCAGCAGCTGGGGTGGGACCCTCTACGAGCAGTACGTC. It translates to CASSWGGTLYEQYV.

This clonotype has a count of ten or more. The chain is built from TRBV12-3 or TRBV12-4 and TRBJ1-2; D is unclear. Trimming left V 3 bases short and J 0 bases short, with 11 bases between. This CDR3 comprises 15 residues. In DNA form, the CDR3 reads TGTGCCAGCAGTTTCGGGCGGCCCGCTAACTATGGCTACACCTTC. This gives the protein CASSFGRPANYGYTF.

The gene calls are TRBV7-6 and TRBJ2-1; maybe TRBD2 (5 bases). The CDR3 is made up of 15 amino acids. The V gene lost 2 bases and the J gene lost 7 bases, with 15 bases spanning the gap. Germline V gene data show CDR1 as SGHVS and CDR2 as FNYEAQ. CDR3 amino acids: CASSLFGERLNEQFF. The CDR3 bases are TGTGCCAGCAGCTTATTCGGGGAGAGGCTGAATGAGCAGTTCTTC.

The rearrangement joins TRBV2 to TRBJ2-5, with TRBD1 matching 8 bases. CDR1 is SNHLY and CDR2 is FYNNEI in the germline V gene. The CDR3 covers 15 residues. V shed 3 bases and J 5 bases; nucleotides not matched to a gene: 8. In DNA form, the CDR3 reads TGTGCCAGCAGTGATCCCGGACAGGGCGTGGAGACCCAGTACTTC. This sequence encodes CASSDPGQGVETQYF.

The chain uses TRBV28 and TRBJ2-1; perhaps TRBD1 as D (6 bases). Germline CDR1 is MDHEN and CDR2 is SYDVKM. Trimming took 2 bases from V and 2 from J, leaving 13 bases between them. The CDR3 sequence is 16 residues long. The CDR3 loop reads CASSLPGTITYNEQFF. The CDR3 nucleotides read TGTGCCAGCAGTTTACCTGGGACAATCACCTACAATGAGCAGTTCTTC.

Only a few counts were recorded for this clonotype. The chain combines TRBV12-3 or TRBV12-4 with TRBJ1-4, with D unresolved. V gave up 3 bases and J gave up 13 bases, with 9 bases separating them. The CDR3 is made up of 11 amino acids. CDR3 coding DNA: TGTGCCAGCAGTTTCAGTGGGGTACTGTTTTTT. Residues: CASSFSGVLFF.

Regarding this clonotype: Given a much more abundant clone one base away, this may be a read error. The rearrangement joins TRBV7-9 to TRBJ2-1, with D unresolved. This CDR3 comprises 15 residues. CDR1 and CDR2 (germline): SEHNR, FQNEAQ (reference sequence). The germline V and J ends were trimmed by 1 base and 7 bases, with 14 bases remaining between them. The CDR3 here is CASSLVAVNGNEQFF. The CDR3 bases are TGTGCCAGCAGCTTAGTGGCCGTCAATGGGAATGAGCAGTTCTTC. Looking up the rest from reference TRBV7-9 and TRBJ2-1 gives the full variable domain: DTGVSQNPRHKITKRGQNVTFRCDPISEHNRLYWYRQTLGQGPEFLTYFQNEAQLEKSRLLSDRFSAERPKGSFSTLEIQRTEQGDSAMYLCASSLVAVNGNEQFFGPGTRLTVL.

The V gene is TRBV6-2 or TRBV6-3, the J gene TRBJ2-5, with 11 bases identical to TRBD1. V lost 4 bases, J lost 7 bases, and 5 bases stayed unmatched. The CDR3 consists of 14 residues. CDR1 is MNHEY and CDR2 is SVGEGT in the germline V gene. CDR3: CASSLDRGPRTQYF. The CDR3 DNA reads as TGTGCCAGCAGTTTGGACAGGGGGCCCCGGACCCAGTACTTC.

The V and J genes are TRBV28 and TRBJ2-2; 10 nucleotides align to TRBD2. V lost 1 base and J lost 0; bases outside the gene matches: 5. The CDR3 consists of 18 residues. Germline CDR1 is MDHEN and CDR2 is SYDVKM. The CDR3 spells CASSLSVSGGTNTGELFF. DNA for the CDR3: TGTGCCAGCAGTTTATCGGTTAGCGGGGGGACGAACACCGGGGAGCTGTTTTTT.

This clonotype occurred a few times. V is TRBV15 and J is TRBJ1-6; a weak D match, TRBD1 (5 bases). The ends were cut back, 0 bases at V and 7 bases at J, with 13 bases in the middle. In germline, CDR1 is LNHNV, CDR2 YYDKDF (reference sequence). The CDR3 is made up of 16 amino acids. This chain's CDR3 is CATSRDPGGANSPLHF. DNA for the CDR3: TGTGCCACCAGCAGAGATCCAGGAGGGGCGAATTCACCCCTCCACTTT.